Listed below are T cell receptor beta chains from one sample, sequenced in a study of response to subunit inactivated influenza vaccine. TCRdb re-analysed the RT-PCR reads in MiXCR, keeping a single row per CDR3 protein. The sample holds 450,000 to 500,000 distinct CDR3 sequences; roughly 9.7% are singletons and the top ten take 10% to 15%. Sequenced here: PBMCs from blood, sampled roughly 6 weeks after vaccination. These receptor sequences come from a middle-aged man who received an inactivated influenza vaccine. Both conserved end residues are part of each CDR3. D genes are given only for firm matches. For some rows the clone size is stated as once, few or many, or as a class when expanded; others skip it.

clone size	D gene	V gene	J gene	CDR3 DNA	CDR3 protein
many	TRBD1	TRBV29-1	TRBJ1-2	TGCAGCGTTAATGACAGGGATGCCACTAACTATGGCTACACCTTC	CSVNDRDATNYGYTF
many	TRBD2	TRBV20-1	TRBJ2-7	TGCAGTGCTAGCCCCGGGGGGGGCTACGAGCAGTACTTC	CSASPGGGYEQYF
few	NA	TRBV20-1	TRBJ1-1	TGCAGTGTTGGGCAGGGTCCATCCACTGAAGCTTTCTTT	CSVGQGPSTEAFF
many	NA	TRBV20-1	TRBJ1-2	TGCACCAGGGGCCTCCTCAACTATGGCTACACCTTC	CTRGLLNYGYTF
many	NA	TRBV12-3/TRBV12-4	TRBJ1-5	TGTGCCAGCAGTTTAGCAAGGGGGGGTCAGCCCCAGCATTTT	CASSLARGGQPQHF
many	TRBD1	TRBV12-3/TRBV12-4	TRBJ1-2	TGTGCCAGCAGGTTGGGGACAGGGGGCGCCTATGGCTACACCTTC	CASRLGTGGAYGYTF
many	TRBD2	TRBV9	TRBJ2-3	TGTGCCAGCAGCCTCGGACTAGCGGGAGCCACAGATACGCAGTATTTT	CASSLGLAGATDTQYF
few	NA	TRBV28	TRBJ2-1	TGTGCCAGCAGTGCCAACGTAAAGCGGACCTCCAATGAGCAGTTCTTC	CASSANVKRTSNEQFF
few	TRBD1	TRBV20-1	TRBJ2-4	TGCAGTGCTACCCCGGGACAGAGGATCCAAAACATTCAGTACTTC	CSATPGQRIQNIQYF
few	NA	TRBV4-3	TRBJ2-3	TGCGCCAGCAGCCAAGGCCGGGGTAGAAGCACAGATACGCAGTATTTT	CASSQGRGRSTDTQYF
few	TRBD1	TRBV12-3/TRBV12-4	TRBJ1-4	TGTGCCAGCAGTTTGGCCGGGACAGGAAGCGAAAAACTGTTTTTT	CASSLAGTGSEKLFF
NA	NA	TRBV2	TRBJ2-5	TGTGCCAGCAGTGAAGAGGGGAGGCAGACCCAGTACTTC	CASSEEGRQTQYF
few	NA	TRBV2	TRBJ2-7	TGTGCCAGCAGTGAAATGGTTTCAGTCCTTTCCTACGAGCAGTACTTC	CASSEMVSVLSYEQYF
NA	NA	TRBV6-1	TRBJ1-6	TGTGCCAGCAGTGACCTCCGCCCTTATAGGGATTCACCCCTCCACTTT	CASSDLRPYRDSPLHF
NA	NA	TRBV14	TRBJ2-7	TGTGCCAGCAGCCAATGGAGGGGGGAGAGCTACGAGCAGTACTTC	CASSQWRGESYEQYF
NA	TRBD1	TRBV2	TRBJ2-7	TGTGCCAGCAGTGAAGTCCGGGACAGGCGCTACGAGCAGTACTTC	CASSEVRDRRYEQYF